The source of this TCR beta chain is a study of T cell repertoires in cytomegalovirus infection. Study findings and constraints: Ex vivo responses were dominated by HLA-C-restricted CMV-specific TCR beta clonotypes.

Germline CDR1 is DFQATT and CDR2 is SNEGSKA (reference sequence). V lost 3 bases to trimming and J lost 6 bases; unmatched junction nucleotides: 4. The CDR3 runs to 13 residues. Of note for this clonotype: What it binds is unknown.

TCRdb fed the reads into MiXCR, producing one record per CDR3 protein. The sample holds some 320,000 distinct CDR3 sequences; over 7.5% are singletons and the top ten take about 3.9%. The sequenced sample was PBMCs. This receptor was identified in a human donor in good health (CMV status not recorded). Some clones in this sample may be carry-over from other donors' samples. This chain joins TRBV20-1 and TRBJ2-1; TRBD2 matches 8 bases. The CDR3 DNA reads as TGCAGTGCTAGCGGGCTAGCGGGCAATGAGCAGTTCTTC. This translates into CSASGLAGNEQFF.